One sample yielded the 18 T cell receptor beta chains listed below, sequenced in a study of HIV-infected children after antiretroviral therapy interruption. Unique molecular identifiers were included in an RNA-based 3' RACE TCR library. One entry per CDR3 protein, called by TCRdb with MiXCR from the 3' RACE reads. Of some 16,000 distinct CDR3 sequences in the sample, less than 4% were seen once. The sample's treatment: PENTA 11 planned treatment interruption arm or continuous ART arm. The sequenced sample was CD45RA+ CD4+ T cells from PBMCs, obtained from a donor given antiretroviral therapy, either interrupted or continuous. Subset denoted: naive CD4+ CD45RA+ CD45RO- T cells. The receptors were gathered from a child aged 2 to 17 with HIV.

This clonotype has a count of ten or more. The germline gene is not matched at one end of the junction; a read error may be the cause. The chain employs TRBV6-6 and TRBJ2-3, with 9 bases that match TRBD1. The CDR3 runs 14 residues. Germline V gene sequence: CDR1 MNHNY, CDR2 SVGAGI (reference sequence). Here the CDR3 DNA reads TGTGCCAGCAGTGACAGGGGGATTGCAGAAACGCTGTATTTT. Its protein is CASSDRGIAETLYF.

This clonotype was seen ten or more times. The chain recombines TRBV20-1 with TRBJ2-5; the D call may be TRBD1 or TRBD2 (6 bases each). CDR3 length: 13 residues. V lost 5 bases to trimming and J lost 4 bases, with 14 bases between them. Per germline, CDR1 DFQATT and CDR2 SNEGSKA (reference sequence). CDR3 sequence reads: CSAGPEGGETQYF. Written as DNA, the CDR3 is TGCAGTGCTGGTCCTGAGGGGGGAGAGACCCAGTACTTC.

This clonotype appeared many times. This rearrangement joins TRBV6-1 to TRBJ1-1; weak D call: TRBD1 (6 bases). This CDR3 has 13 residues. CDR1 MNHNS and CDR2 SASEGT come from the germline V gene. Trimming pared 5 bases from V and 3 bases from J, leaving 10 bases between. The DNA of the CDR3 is TGTGCCAGCAGTCATTACAGGGACACTGAAGCTTTCTTT. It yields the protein CASSHYRDTEAFF.

The CDR3 sequence: CASAEARGASNIQYF. The DNA for the CDR3 is TGCGCCAGCGCCGAGGCGAGAGGGGCGAGCAACATTCAGTACTTC. The chain couples TRBV5-1 to TRBJ2-4; either TRBD1 or TRBD2 may supply D (5 bases each). Germline values: CDR1 SGHRS, CDR2 YFSETQ. This CDR3 is built from 15 residues. Trimming took off 7 bases at V and 7 bases at J, with 21 bases between the two ends.

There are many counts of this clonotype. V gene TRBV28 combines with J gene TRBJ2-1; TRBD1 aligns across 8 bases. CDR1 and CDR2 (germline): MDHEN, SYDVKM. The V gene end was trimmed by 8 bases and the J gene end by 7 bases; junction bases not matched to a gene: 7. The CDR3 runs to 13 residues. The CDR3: CASPDRAGNEQFF. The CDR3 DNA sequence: TGTGCCAGCCCGGACAGGGCGGGAAATGAGCAGTTCTTC.

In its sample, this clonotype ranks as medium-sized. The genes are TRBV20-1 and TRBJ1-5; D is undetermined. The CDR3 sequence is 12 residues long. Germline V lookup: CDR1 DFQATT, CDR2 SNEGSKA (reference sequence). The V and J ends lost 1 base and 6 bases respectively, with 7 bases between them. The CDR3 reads CSARASGQPQHF. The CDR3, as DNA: TGCAGTGCTAGAGCCAGCGGTCAGCCCCAGCATTTT.

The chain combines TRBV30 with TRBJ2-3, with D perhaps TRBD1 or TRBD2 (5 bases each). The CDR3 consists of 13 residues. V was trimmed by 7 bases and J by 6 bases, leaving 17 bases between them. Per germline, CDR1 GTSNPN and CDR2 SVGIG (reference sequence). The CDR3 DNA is TGTGCCTTCTCTAGCTTCTCAGGGGATACGCAGTATTTT. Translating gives CAFSSFSGDTQYF.

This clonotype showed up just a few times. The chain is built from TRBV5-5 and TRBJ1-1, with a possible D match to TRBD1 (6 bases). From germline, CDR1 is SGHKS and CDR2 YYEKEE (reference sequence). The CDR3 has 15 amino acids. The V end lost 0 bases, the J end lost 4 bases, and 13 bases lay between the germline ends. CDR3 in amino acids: CASSLEPRGGTEAFF. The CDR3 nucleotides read TGTGCCAGCAGCTTGGAGCCCAGGGGAGGCACTGAAGCTTTCTTT.

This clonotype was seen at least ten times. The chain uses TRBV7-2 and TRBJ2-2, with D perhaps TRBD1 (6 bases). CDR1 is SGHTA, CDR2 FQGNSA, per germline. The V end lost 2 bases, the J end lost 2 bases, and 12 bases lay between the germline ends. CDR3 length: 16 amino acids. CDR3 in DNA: TGTGCCAGCAGCTTAATGGGGACAAGAAACACCGGGGAGCTGTTTTTT. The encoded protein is CASSLMGTRNTGELFF.

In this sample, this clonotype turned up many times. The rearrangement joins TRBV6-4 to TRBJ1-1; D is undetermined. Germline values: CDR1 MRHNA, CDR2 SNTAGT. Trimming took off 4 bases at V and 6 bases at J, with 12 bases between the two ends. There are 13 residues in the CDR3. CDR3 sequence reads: CASSVSGGAEAFF. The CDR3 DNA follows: TGTGCCAGCAGTGTCTCCGGTGGGGCTGAAGCTTTCTTT.

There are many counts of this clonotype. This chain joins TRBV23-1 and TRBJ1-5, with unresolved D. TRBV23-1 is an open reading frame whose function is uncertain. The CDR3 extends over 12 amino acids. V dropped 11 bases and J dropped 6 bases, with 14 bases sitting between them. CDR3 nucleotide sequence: TGCGCCCCCCCCCCGGGTGTTCAGCCCCAGCATTTT. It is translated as CAPPPGVQPQHF.

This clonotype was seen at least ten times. CDR3 sequence (DNA): TGTGCCAGCAGTAAAATTAGGGCAGTAAGGACCCTCGGGAATGGCTACACCTTC. Amino acid sequence: CASSKIRAVRTLGNGYTF. This chain connects TRBV12-3 or TRBV12-4 to TRBJ1-2; D gene uncertain. V gave up 5 bases and J gave up 6 bases, with 28 bases separating them. This CDR3 is 18 amino acids long.

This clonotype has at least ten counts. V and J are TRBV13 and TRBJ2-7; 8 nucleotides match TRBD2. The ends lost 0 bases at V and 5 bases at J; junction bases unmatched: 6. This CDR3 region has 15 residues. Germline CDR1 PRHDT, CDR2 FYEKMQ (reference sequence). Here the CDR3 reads CASSLGGRAIHEQYF. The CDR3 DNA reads TGTGCCAGCAGCTTAGGCGGGAGGGCCATCCACGAGCAGTACTTC.

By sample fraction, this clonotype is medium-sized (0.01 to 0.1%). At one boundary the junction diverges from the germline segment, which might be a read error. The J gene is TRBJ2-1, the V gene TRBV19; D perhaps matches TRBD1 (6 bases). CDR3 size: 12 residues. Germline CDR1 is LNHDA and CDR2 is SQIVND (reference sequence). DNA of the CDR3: TGTGCCAGCAGTATACAGGGTGCTGAGCAGTTCTTC. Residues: CASSIQGAEQFF. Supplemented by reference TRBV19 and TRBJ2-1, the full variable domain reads DGGITQSPKYLFRKEGQNVTLSCEQNLNHDAMYWYRQDPGQGLRLIYYSQIVNDFQKGDIAEGYSVSREKKESFPLTVTSAQKNPTAFYLCASSIQGAEQFFGPGTRLTVL.

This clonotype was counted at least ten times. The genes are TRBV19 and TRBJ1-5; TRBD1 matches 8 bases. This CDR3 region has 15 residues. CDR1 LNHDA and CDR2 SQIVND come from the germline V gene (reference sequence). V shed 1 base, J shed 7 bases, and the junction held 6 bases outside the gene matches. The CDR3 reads CASSIVAGGRQPQHF. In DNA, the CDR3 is TGTGCCAGTAGTATAGTTGCAGGGGGCAGACAGCCCCAGCATTTT.

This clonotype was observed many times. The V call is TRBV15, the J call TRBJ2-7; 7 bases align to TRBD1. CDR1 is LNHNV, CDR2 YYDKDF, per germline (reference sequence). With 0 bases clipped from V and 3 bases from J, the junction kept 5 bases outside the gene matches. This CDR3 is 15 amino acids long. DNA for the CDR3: TGTGCCACCAGCAGAGATCTAGGGGGCCTCTACGAGCAGTACTTC. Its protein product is CATSRDLGGLYEQYF.

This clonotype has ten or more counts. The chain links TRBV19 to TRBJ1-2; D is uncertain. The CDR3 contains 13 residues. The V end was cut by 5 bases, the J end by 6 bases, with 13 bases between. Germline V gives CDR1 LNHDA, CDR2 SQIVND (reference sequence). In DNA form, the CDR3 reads TGTGCCAGTAGTGTACGGGCCAGAGATGGCTACACCTTC. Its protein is CASSVRARDGYTF. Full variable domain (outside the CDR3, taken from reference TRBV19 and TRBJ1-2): DGGITQSPKYLFRKEGQNVTLSCEQNLNHDAMYWYRQDPGQGLRLIYYSQIVNDFQKGDIAEGYSVSREKKESFPLTVTSAQKNPTAFYLCASSVRARDGYTFGSGTRLTVV.

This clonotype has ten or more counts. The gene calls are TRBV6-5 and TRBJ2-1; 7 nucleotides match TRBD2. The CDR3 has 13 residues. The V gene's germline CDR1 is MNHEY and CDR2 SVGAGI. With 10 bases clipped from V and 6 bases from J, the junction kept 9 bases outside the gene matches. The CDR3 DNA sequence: TGTGCCACCGGGGGGTGGGGGTCCAATGAGCAGTTCTTC. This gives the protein CATGGWGSNEQFF.